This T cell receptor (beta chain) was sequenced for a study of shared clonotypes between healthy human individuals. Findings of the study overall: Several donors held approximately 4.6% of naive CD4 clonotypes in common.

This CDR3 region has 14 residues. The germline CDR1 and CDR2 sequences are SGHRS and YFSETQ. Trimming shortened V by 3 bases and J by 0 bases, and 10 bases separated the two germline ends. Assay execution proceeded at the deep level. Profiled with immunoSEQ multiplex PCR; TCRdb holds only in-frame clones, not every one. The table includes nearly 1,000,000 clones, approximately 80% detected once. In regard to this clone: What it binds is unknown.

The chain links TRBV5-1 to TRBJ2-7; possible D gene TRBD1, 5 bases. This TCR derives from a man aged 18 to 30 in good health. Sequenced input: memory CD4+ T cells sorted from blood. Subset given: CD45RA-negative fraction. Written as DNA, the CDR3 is TGCGCCAGCAGCTATTACAGGAGCTCCTACGAGCAGTACTTC. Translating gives CASSYYRSSYEQYF. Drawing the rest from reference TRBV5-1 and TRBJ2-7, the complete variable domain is KAGVTQTPRYLIKTRGQQVTLSCSPISGHRSVSWYQQTPGQGLQFLFEYFSETQRNKGNFPGRFSGRQFSNSRSEMNVSTLELGDSALYLCASSYYRSSYEQYFGPGTRLTVT.